The entry below gives a single T cell receptor (beta chain) sequence along with its context. The target antigen is unknown. The sample belongs to a study of T cell clonotyping in hematopoietic cell transplantation. Across the whole study: Recipient samples before transplant were obtained post-cytoreduction.

This CDR3 is built from 14 residues. Germline-derived CDR1 and CDR2 are MDHEN and SYDVKM. The V and J ends lost 7 bases and 1 base, in that order; junction bases with no gene match: 6. The study, taken as a whole, reports: Cells were unsorted, so CD4 and CD8 contributions were not separated. Higher Inverse Simpson Index values in graft donor and pretransplant recipient predicted broader posttransplant TCR diversity.

The data were produced by immunoSEQ multiplex PCR, yet TCRdb's version contains in-frame clones alone and is incomplete. The sample holds some 9,300 clones, more than 75% seen once. Described time point: recipient sample about 28 days before transplant, after cytoreduction. Samples: about 28 days before transplant, then days 30, 100 and 180 after. This TCR derives from a woman in her forties or fifties with chronic myeloid leukemia. Some clones in this sample may be carry-over from other donors' samples. This material consisted of peripheral blood mononuclear cells, taken before stem cell transplant. The chain couples TRBV28 to TRBJ1-1, with TRBD1 matching 7 bases. In DNA form, the CDR3 reads TGTGCCAGCACTGAGACAGGGACGAACACTGAAGCTTTCTTT. Protein product: CASTETGTNTEAFF.